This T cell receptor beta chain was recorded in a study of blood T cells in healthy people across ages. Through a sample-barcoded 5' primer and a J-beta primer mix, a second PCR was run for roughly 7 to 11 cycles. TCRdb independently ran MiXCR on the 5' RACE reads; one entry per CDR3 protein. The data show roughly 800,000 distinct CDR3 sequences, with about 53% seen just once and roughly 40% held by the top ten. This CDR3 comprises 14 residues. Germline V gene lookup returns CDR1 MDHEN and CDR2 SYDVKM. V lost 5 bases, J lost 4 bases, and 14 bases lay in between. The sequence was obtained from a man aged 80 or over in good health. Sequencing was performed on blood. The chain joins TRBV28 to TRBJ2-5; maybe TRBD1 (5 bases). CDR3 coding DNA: TGTGCCAGCAGTACCCTAGGGGTGGGAGAGACCCAGTACTTC. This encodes CASSTLGVGETQYF.